This T cell receptor beta chain came from a study of T cells in Graves' hyperthyroidism and ophthalmopathy. CDR1 and CDR2 (germline): SGHVS, FQNEAQ. The CDR3 sequence is 14 residues long. Deletions cut 6 bases from V and 0 bases from J, with 9 bases between. Each diagnosis drew on symptoms, thyroxine, TRAb, thyroid ultrasound and orbital computed tomography findings. RNA transcripts gave rise to amplified TCR beta CDR3 regions. The study used the HTBI primer set for a first-round RT-PCR of the TCR CDR3. A single record per CDR3 protein comes from TCRdb applying MiXCR to the multiplex PCR reads. The sample consists of approximately 49,000 distinct CDR3 sequences, approximately 53% of them appearing once.

Sample: peripheral blood or thyroid tissue (not recorded which). This receptor was taken from a young man with Graves' hyperthyroidism. The rearrangement joins TRBV7-8 to TRBJ1-5; no firm D call. Here the CDR3 reads CASRKGPSNQPQHF. As DNA, the CDR3 is TGTGCCAGCAGAAAAGGACCTAGCAATCAGCCCCAGCATTTT.